This T cell receptor (beta chain) was identified during a study of T cell responses to AZD1222 COVID-19 vaccine. Study as a whole: Pooling covered second doses at about 4 or about 12 weeks.

The germline V and J ends were trimmed by 6 bases and 7 bases, with 19 bases remaining between them. There are 14 residues in the CDR3. The V gene's germline CDR1 is LGHDT and CDR2 YNNKEL (reference sequence). TCRdb's table, derived via immunoSEQ multiplex PCR, lists solely in-frame clones and lacks some. The sample contains 75,000 to 100,000 clones, roughly 87% of which appear only once. General study results and limits: The number of AZD1222 recipients seropositive at baseline was only 6 or 7.

With respect to this clone: Antigen: not known.

The receptor comes from an adult in good health. The material was peripheral blood, obtained on day 0 of AZD1222 vaccination. The chain combines TRBV3-1 (or the pseudogene TRBV3-2) with TRBJ2-7; D possibly corresponds to TRBD2 (5 bases). The CDR3 sequence is CASSRTDPTGEQYF. The CDR3, as DNA: TGTGCCAGCAGTCGAACTGATCCTACGGGAGAGCAGTACTTC.